One sample yielded the 31 T cell receptor beta chains listed below, sequenced in a study of shared clonotypes between healthy human individuals. Profiled with immunoSEQ multiplex PCR; TCRdb holds only in-frame clones, not every one. In the table there are around 700,000 clones, 55% to 75% of which are singletons. Sequenced material: memory CD4+ T cells sorted from blood. As for subset: CD45RA-negative fraction. The receptors derive from a woman younger than 45 in good health.

The chain couples TRBV11-2 to TRBJ2-7; D is possibly TRBD1 (6 bases). Trimming pared 8 bases from V and 4 bases from J, leaving 15 bases between. The CDR3 consists of 13 residues. Germline CDR1 SGHAT, CDR2 FQNNGV. The CDR3 is CASQGPDRYEQYF. The DNA for the CDR3 is TGTGCCAGCCAGGGTCCCGACAGGTACGAGCAGTACTTC.

The chain carries TRBV11-2 and TRBJ2-5, with D possibly TRBD1 on 6 matching bases. The germline V and J ends were trimmed by 5 bases and 2 bases, with 9 bases remaining between them. This CDR3 has 13 residues. Germline loops: CDR1 SGHAT, CDR2 FQNNGV. CDR3 region: CASSEGQQETQYF. The DNA of the CDR3 is TGTGCCAGCAGCGAAGGACAGCAAGAGACCCAGTACTTC.

The V gene is TRBV7-9, the J gene TRBJ2-2; possible D gene TRBD2, 5 bases. V lost 5 bases, J lost 1 base, and 11 bases lay in between. CDR1 and CDR2 (germline): SEHNR, FQNEAQ (reference sequence). This CDR3 contains 15 residues. Written as DNA, the CDR3 is TGTGCCAGCAGCCTCCGGGATATGAACACCGGGGAGCTGTTTTTT. Translation gives CASSLRDMNTGELFF.

The chain combines TRBV7-6 with TRBJ2-3; tentatively, D is TRBD1 (6 bases). The germline gives CDR1 SGHVS, CDR2 FNYEAQ. The CDR3 has 16 residues. V was trimmed by 5 bases and J by 5 bases, leaving 20 bases between them. CDR3 coding DNA: TGTGCCAGCAGCCTTGGGACATCTGCAGCACAAGATACGCAGTATTTT. This gives the protein CASSLGTSAAQDTQYF.

This chain connects TRBV28 to TRBJ2-7; tentatively, D is TRBD1 or TRBD2 (6 bases each). Germline lookup yields CDR1 MDHEN and CDR2 SYDVKM. The V end lost 7 bases, the J end lost 4 bases, and 20 bases lay between the germline ends. This CDR3 contains 15 residues. The CDR3 bases are TGTGCCAGCACGCCGAATTCCGGGGGCTTTTACGAGCAGTACTTC. Translation gives CASTPNSGGFYEQYF.

This chain links TRBV6-4 with TRBJ1-1; D is undetermined. Per germline, CDR1 MRHNA and CDR2 SNTAGT. V was trimmed by 0 bases and J by 0 bases, leaving 11 bases between them. CDR3 length: 16 residues. The CDR3 DNA sequence: TGTGCCAGCAGTGACTCCAAACCTGGGGTGAACACTGAAGCTTTCTTT. Residues: CASSDSKPGVNTEAFF.

This clone has a single count. The V and J genes are TRBV4-1 and TRBJ2-1; 9 positions match TRBD2. This CDR3 has 17 amino acids. CDR1 and CDR2 from the germline V gene are MGHRA and YSYEKL. V lost 3 bases to trimming and J lost 3 bases; unmatched junction nucleotides: 9. The CDR3: CASSHPPRTSDYNEQFF. The CDR3 DNA follows: TGCGCCAGCAGCCATCCTCCAAGGACTAGCGACTACAATGAGCAGTTCTTC.

The V call is TRBV6-1, the J call TRBJ1-5; TRBD1 matches at 10 bases. The J segment lost 6 bases and the V segment lost 3 bases, leaving 5 bases of the junction unmatched. CDR3 length: 15 amino acids. Germline-derived CDR1 and CDR2 are MNHNS and SASEGT. The CDR3: CASSDLGQGFQPQHF. CDR3 DNA: TGTGCCAGCAGTGATCTGGGACAGGGGTTTCAGCCCCAGCATTTT.

The V call is TRBV14, the J call TRBJ2-5; tentatively, D is TRBD2 (6 bases). Germline loops: CDR1 SGHDN, CDR2 FVKESK. The CDR3 covers 10 residues. CDR3 sequence reads: CAKRGETQYF. The CDR3 DNA reads TGTGCTAAACGGGGGGAGACCCAGTACTTC.

The chain uses TRBV11-2 and TRBJ2-3, with D perhaps TRBD1 (5 bases). The CDR3 spans 17 residues. The germline V gene encodes CDR1 SGHAT and CDR2 FQNNGV. V lost 3 bases and J 7 bases, leaving 23 bases between the germline ends. CDR3 bases: TGTGCCAGCAGCTTGATGATGCCCCTTGGGGCGAGGAATACGCAGTATTTT. Translating gives CASSLMMPLGARNTQYF.

This chain uses TRBV10-2 with TRBJ1-1; no reliable D call. The CDR3 runs 13 residues. Germline CDR1 reads WSHSY; CDR2 reads SAAADI. Trimming pared 0 bases from V and 6 bases from J, leaving 8 bases between. The CDR3 coding sequence is TGCGCCAGCAGTGAGTCGGGTCCATCTGAAGCTTTCTTT. This translates into CASSESGPSEAFF.

A word on this clone: An end of the junction differs from the germline gene, which may be a read error. The chain combines TRBV5-1 with TRBJ1-3; D gene unclear. The CDR3 spans 14 residues. CDR1 SGHRS and CDR2 YFSETQ come from the germline V gene. The CDR3 loop is CASSLVGPDVSLDF. The DNA of the CDR3 is TGCGCCAGCAGCTTGGTCGGTCCGGACGTCAGTTTGGATTTT. The entire variable domain, with the rest obtained from reference TRBV5-1 and TRBJ1-3, is as follows: KAGVTQTPRYLIKTRGQQVTLSCSPISGHRSVSWYQQTPGQGLQFLFEYFSETQRNKGNFPGRFSGRQFSNSRSEMNVSTLELGDSALYLCASSLVGPDVSLDFGEGSWLTVV.

V usage is TRBV7-3 and J usage is TRBJ2-1, with D unclear. Germline lookup yields CDR1 SGHTA and CDR2 FQGTGA. The CDR3 covers 15 residues. V was clipped by 6 bases and J by 9 bases, with 21 bases between them. The CDR3 DNA sequence: TGTGCCAGCAGTCACCAAGGACCCCTTGGTATTGAGCAGTTCTTC. Translation: CASSHQGPLGIEQFF.

Details on this clone: Other DNA sequences in the same sample also yield this CDR3. The chain uses TRBV27 and TRBJ2-7; D might be TRBD1 (6 bases). V was cut by 6 bases and J by 0 bases, with 12 bases left in between. The CDR3 is 14 amino acids. CDR1 is MNHEY and CDR2 is SMNVEV in the germline V gene (reference sequence). CDR3 DNA: TGTGCCAGCAGAACAACAGGGCTCTCCTACGAGCAGTACTTC. Amino acids: CASRTTGLSYEQYF.

Notes on this clone: Different DNA sequences within this sample yield the same CDR3. V gene TRBV9 combines with J gene TRBJ2-7; D remains ambiguous. Germline V CDR1 and CDR2: SGDLS, YYNGEE. The CDR3 sequence is 14 residues long. Trimming removed 2 bases from V and 0 bases from J, with 9 bases in between. CDR3 amino acids: CASSVAGTSYEQYF. The CDR3 DNA reads as TGTGCCAGCAGCGTTGCAGGTACCTCCTACGAGCAGTACTTC.

This clone is a singleton in its sample. The chain employs TRBV7-9 and TRBJ2-1; possible D gene TRBD1, 6 bases. V was clipped by 0 bases and J by 7 bases, with 13 bases between them. This CDR3 region has 15 residues. The germline CDR1 and CDR2 sequences are SEHNR and FQNEAQ (reference sequence). CDR3 nucleotides: TGTGCCAGCAGCTTAGCGTTGGGGGCCGGGAATGAGCAGTTCTTC. This codes for CASSLALGAGNEQFF. Supplemented by reference TRBV7-9 and TRBJ2-1, the full variable domain reads DTGVSQNPRHKITKRGQNVTFRCDPISEHNRLYWYRQTLGQGPEFLTYFQNEAQLEKSRLLSDRFSAERPKGSFSTLEIQRTEQGDSAMYLCASSLALGAGNEQFFGPGTRLTVL.

This clone was seen a few times. The chain has TRBV7-9 and TRBJ1-5; TRBD1 is a possible D gene (5 bases). V was pared by 5 bases and J by 1 base, with 12 bases between. The CDR3 consists of 15 residues. Germline lookup yields CDR1 SEHNR and CDR2 FQNEAQ (reference sequence). In DNA form, the CDR3 reads TGTGCCAGCAGCCGAGACAGCGCAAGCAATCAGCCCCAGCATTTT. Encoded protein: CASSRDSASNQPQHF. Together with reference TRBV7-9 and TRBJ1-5, the CDR3 gives the full variable domain: DTGVSQNPRHKITKRGQNVTFRCDPISEHNRLYWYRQTLGQGPEFLTYFQNEAQLEKSRLLSDRFSAERPKGSFSTLEIQRTEQGDSAMYLCASSRDSASNQPQHFGDGTRLSIL.

The chain recombines TRBV27 with TRBJ2-6; maybe TRBD2 (5 bases). Between the trimmed V and J ends, which lost 10 bases and 2 bases, there was a span of 24 bases. This CDR3 spans 18 amino acids. Germline loops: CDR1 MNHEY, CDR2 SMNVEV (reference sequence). The chain's CDR3 is CATLPGPRARAGANVLTF. CDR3 coding DNA: TGTGCCACTTTGCCCGGACCTAGGGCGAGGGCTGGGGCCAACGTCCTGACTTTC.

This chain uses TRBV5-1 with TRBJ2-7, with D unclear. The ends were cut back, 1 base at V and 2 bases at J, with 7 bases in the middle. Germline loops: CDR1 SGHRS, CDR2 YFSETQ. CDR3 length equals 13 residues. The CDR3 bases are TGCGCCAGCAGCTTGATATTCCCCTACGAGCAGTACTTC. Translating gives CASSLIFPYEQYF. Full variable domain (outside the CDR3, taken from reference TRBV5-1 and TRBJ2-7): KAGVTQTPRYLIKTRGQQVTLSCSPISGHRSVSWYQQTPGQGLQFLFEYFSETQRNKGNFPGRFSGRQFSNSRSEMNVSTLELGDSALYLCASSLIFPYEQYFGPGTRLTVT.

In the case of this clone: Other nucleotide sequences in the sample specify the same CDR3. The chain links TRBV28 to TRBJ1-5; no definite D call. The CDR3 extends over 13 amino acids. CDR1 and CDR2 from the germline V gene are MDHEN and SYDVKM. V lost 3 bases and J 4 bases, leaving 7 bases between the germline ends. The CDR3 bases are TGTGCCAGCAGTTTCTCGGTAAATCAGCCCCAGCATTTT. Its protein product is CASSFSVNQPQHF. The complete variable domain, with remaining parts taken from reference TRBV28 and TRBJ1-5, reads DVKVTQSSRYLVKRTGEKVFLECVQDMDHENMFWYRQDPGLGLRLIYFSYDVKMKEKGDIPEGYSVSREKKERFSLILESASTNQTSMYLCASSFSVNQPQHFGDGTRLSIL.

The chain couples TRBV10-3 to TRBJ1-5; D not resolved. V was trimmed by 7 bases and J by 3 bases, leaving 19 bases between them. Germline V CDR1 and CDR2: ENHRY, SYGVKD. This CDR3 contains 16 residues. The CDR3 spells CAINEQPLGINQPQHF. CDR3 sequence (DNA): TGTGCCATCAATGAACAGCCCCTCGGGATCAATCAGCCCCAGCATTTT.

The chain combines TRBV21-1 with TRBJ2-2; no DNA check was done on the table's D call, TRBD1. TRBV21-1 is listed as a pseudogene. The CDR3 spans 21 residues. CDR3 sequence reads: CASSKAEGEFRDIDCPGELFF. Here the CDR3 DNA reads TGTGCCAGCAGCAAAGCCGAAGGGGAATTCAGGGATATTGACTGTCCCGGGGAGCTGTTTTTT.

The chain employs TRBV5-5 and TRBJ2-7; D might be TRBD1 (5 bases). The V end was cut by 4 bases, the J end by 4 bases, with 18 bases between. The CDR3 spans 15 residues. Looked up from germline, CDR1 is SGHKS and CDR2 is YYEKEE (reference sequence). Here the CDR3 reads CASSPEYRQLYEQYF. The CDR3 nucleotides are TGTGCCAGCAGCCCCGAATATAGACAGCTATACGAGCAGTACTTC.

This clone was detected only once. The CDR3 spells CASSYTAHTGELFF. In DNA form, the CDR3 reads TGTGCCAGCAGTTACACAGCCCACACCGGGGAGCTGTTTTTT. J is TRBJ2-2 and V is TRBV6-5; D remains ambiguous. The CDR3 is made up of 14 amino acids. Germline V gives CDR1 MNHEY, CDR2 SVGAGI. Between the trimmed V and J ends, which lost 2 bases and 3 bases, there was a span of 7 bases.

The chain links TRBV30 to TRBJ2-5; the match to TRBD2 covers 7 bases. The trim removed 3 bases at V and 11 bases at J, leaving 6 bases unmatched. Germline assignment: CDR1 GTSNPN and CDR2 SVGIG (reference sequence). The CDR3 contains 11 residues. The CDR3 sequence: CAWSSGGFQYF. DNA of the CDR3: TGTGCCTGGAGCTCGGGGGGATTTCAGTACTTC.

The V and J genes are TRBV5-1 and TRBJ2-1; 7 positions agree with TRBD2. This CDR3 is built from 15 residues. CDR1 and CDR2 (germline): SGHRS, YFSETQ. Trimming cost V 1 base and J 7 bases; bases outside gene matches: 8. CDR3 DNA: TGCGCCAGCAGCTTGTACAGCGGGACTATGAATGAGCAGTTCTTC. It encodes CASSLYSGTMNEQFF.

The gene calls are TRBV28 and TRBJ2-5; D not certain. Germline-derived CDR1 and CDR2 are MDHEN and SYDVKM. Deletions cut 2 bases from V and 6 bases from J, with 16 bases between. CDR3 size: 15 residues. Here the CDR3 DNA reads TGTGCCAGCAGTTTACCCGTGGGGAATCCGAAGACCCAGTACTTC. Translation gives CASSLPVGNPKTQYF. Combining the CDR3 with reference TRBV28 and TRBJ2-5 gives the whole variable domain DVKVTQSSRYLVKRTGEKVFLECVQDMDHENMFWYRQDPGLGLRLIYFSYDVKMKEKGDIPEGYSVSREKKERFSLILESASTNQTSMYLCASSLPVGNPKTQYFGPGTRLLVL.

With regard to this clone: In the same sample, other DNA sequences code for this CDR3. The chain joins TRBV19 to TRBJ1-5; D call uncertain. The CDR3 spans 14 residues. In germline, CDR1 is LNHDA, CDR2 SQIVND (reference sequence). V dropped 6 bases and J dropped 1 base, with 10 bases sitting between them. The CDR3 region is CASSPLGSNQPQHF. CDR3 bases: TGTGCCAGTAGCCCCTTGGGGAGCAATCAGCCCCAGCATTTT.

There are a few counts of this clone. The V and J genes are TRBV11-1 and TRBJ1-4; tentatively, D is TRBD1 (5 bases). CDR3 length equals 14 residues. V was clipped by 4 bases and J by 7 bases, with 13 bases between them. CDR1 SGHAT and CDR2 FQDESV come from the germline V gene (reference sequence). CDR3 coding DNA: TGTGCCAGCAGCTCCGGGACTGGGGGTGAAAAACTGTTTTTT. Translation gives CASSSGTGGEKLFF. Together with reference TRBV11-1 and TRBJ1-4, the CDR3 gives the full variable domain: EAEVAQSPRYKITEKSQAVAFWCDPISGHATLYWYRQILGQGPELLVQFQDESVVDDSQLPKDRFSAERLKGVDSTLKIQPAELGDSAMYLCASSSGTGGEKLFFGSGTQLSVL.

This clone was recorded at least ten times. The CDR3 loop reads CASSVEAAGSGNTIYF. In nucleotides, the CDR3 is TGTGCCAGCAGTGTGGAGGCGGCAGGGTCTGGAAACACCATATATTTT. This sequence joins TRBV2 and TRBJ1-3; TRBD1 might be the D (5 bases). CDR1 is SNHLY, CDR2 FYNNEI, per germline. The V gene lost 4 bases and the J gene lost 1 base, with 14 bases spanning the gap. The CDR3 extends over 16 amino acids.

This clone was recorded a few times. This chain links TRBV6-1 with TRBJ1-1; no firm D call. Germline assignment: CDR1 MNHNS and CDR2 SASEGT. The germline V and J ends were trimmed by 3 bases and 1 base, with 12 bases remaining between them. The CDR3 has 15 residues. CDR3 sequence reads: CASSDFGRANTEAFF. Here the CDR3 DNA reads TGTGCCAGCAGTGACTTCGGACGGGCGAACACTGAAGCTTTCTTT.